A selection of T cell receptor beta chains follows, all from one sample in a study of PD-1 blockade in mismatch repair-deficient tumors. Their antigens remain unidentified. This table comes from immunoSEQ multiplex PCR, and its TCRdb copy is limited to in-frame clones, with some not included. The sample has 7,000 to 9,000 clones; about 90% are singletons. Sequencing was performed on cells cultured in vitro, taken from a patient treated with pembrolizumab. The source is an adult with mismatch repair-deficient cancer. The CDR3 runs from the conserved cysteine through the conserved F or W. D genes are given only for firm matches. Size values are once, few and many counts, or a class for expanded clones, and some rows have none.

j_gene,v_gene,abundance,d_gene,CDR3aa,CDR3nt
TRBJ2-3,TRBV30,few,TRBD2,CASPLAGVTDTQYF,TGTGCCTCCCCACTAGCGGGAGTCACAGATACGCAGTATTTT
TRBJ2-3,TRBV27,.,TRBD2,CASSTPAEERGREEVGDTQYF,TGTGCCAGCAGTACCCCGGCGGAAGAGCGGGGGCGGGAGGAGGTAGGAGATACGCAGTATTTT
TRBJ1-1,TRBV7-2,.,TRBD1,CASSWKQGAEAFF,TGTGCCAGCAGCTGGAAACAGGGGGCTGAAGCTTTCTTT
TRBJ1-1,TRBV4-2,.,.,CASSQDSSGAIEAFF,TGTGCCAGCAGCCAAGATTCCTCAGGGGCGATTGAAGCTTTCTTT
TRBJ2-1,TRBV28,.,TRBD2,CASSSMISGMGNNEQFF,TGTGCCAGCAGTTCGATGATTAGCGGGATGGGGAACAATGAGCAGTTCTTC
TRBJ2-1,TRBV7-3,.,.,CASSFGQYNEQFF,TGTGCCAGCAGCTTCGGACAGTACAATGAGCAGTTCTTC
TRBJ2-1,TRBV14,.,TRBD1,CASSLHDRGLSNEQFF,TGTGCCAGCAGCCTTCACGACAGGGGGCTGAGCAATGAGCAGTTCTTC
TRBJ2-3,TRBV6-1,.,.,CASSGVYTQYF,TGTGCCAGCAGTGGGGTCTATACGCAGTATTTT
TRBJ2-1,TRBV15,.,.,CATSRDLGGSSYNEQFF,TGTGCCACCAGCAGAGATCTAGGGGGAAGCTCCTACAATGAGCAGTTCTTC
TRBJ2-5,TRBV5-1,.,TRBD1,CASSSDRAGETQYF,TGCGCCAGCAGTTCGGACAGGGCCGGAGAGACCCAGTACTTC
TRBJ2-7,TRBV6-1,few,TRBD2,CASSDASGSGYEQYF,TGTGCCAGCAGTGACGCTAGCGGGAGTGGTTACGAGCAGTACTTC
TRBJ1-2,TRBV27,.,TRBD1,CASSRGQGYGYTF,TGTGCCAGCAGTCGGGGACAGGGGTATGGCTACACCTTC
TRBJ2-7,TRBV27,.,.,CASSLSRAGFVPRGGQYF,TGTGCCAGCAGTTTATCAAGGGCGGGGTTCGTACCCCGAGGGGGGCAGTACTTC
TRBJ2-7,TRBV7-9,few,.,CASRQSQSGEQYF,TGTGCCAGCCGCCAGTCCCAAAGCGGCGAGCAGTACTTC
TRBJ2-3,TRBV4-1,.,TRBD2,CASSRSGLAGGGSDTQYF,TGCGCCAGCAGCCGATCGGGACTAGCGGGAGGGGGGTCAGATACGCAGTATTTT
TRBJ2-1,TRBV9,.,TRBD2,CASSVATTSGSSYNEQFF,TGTGCCAGCAGCGTAGCTACGACTAGCGGGAGCTCCTACAATGAGCAGTTCTTC
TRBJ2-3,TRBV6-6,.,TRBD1,CASSQTGGGTDTQYF,TGTGCCAGCAGTCAAACAGGGGGTGGCACAGATACGCAGTATTTT
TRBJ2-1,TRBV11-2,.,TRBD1,CASSLLSGQVPNEQFF,TGTGCCAGCAGCTTACTTTCCGGACAGGTCCCCAATGAGCAGTTCTTC
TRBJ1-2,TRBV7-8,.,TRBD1,CASSLQLLGQGDGYTF,TGTGCCAGCAGCTTACAACTGCTCGGACAGGGTGACGGCTACACCTTC
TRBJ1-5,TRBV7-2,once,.,CASSLGRNSNQPQHF,TGTGCCAGCAGCTTAGGTCGGAATAGCAATCAGCCCCAGCATTTT
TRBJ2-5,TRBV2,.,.,CASSKTTGREETQYF,TGTGCCAGCAGCAAGACGACAGGCCGGGAAGAGACCCAGTACTTC
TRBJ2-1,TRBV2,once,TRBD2,CASSVPAGVSYNEQFF,TGTGCCAGCAGTGTTCCAGCGGGAGTATCCTACAATGAGCAGTTCTTC
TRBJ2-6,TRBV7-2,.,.,CASSLASSGANVLTF,TGTGCCAGCAGCTTAGCTAGTTCTGGGGCCAACGTCCTGACTTTC
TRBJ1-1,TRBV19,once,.,CASSMVGNTEAFF,TGTGCCAGTAGTATGGTAGGGAACACTGAAGCTTTCTTT
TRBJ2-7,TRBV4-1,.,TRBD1,CASSLPRTGEVYEQYF,TGCGCCAGCAGCCTCCCCAGGACAGGGGAAGTGTACGAGCAGTACTTC
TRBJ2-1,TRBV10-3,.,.,CAISDPRGANEQFF,TGTGCCATCAGTGACCCCCGAGGGGCAAATGAGCAGTTCTTC
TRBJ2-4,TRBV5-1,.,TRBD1,CASSFLTGGGKNIQYF,TGCGCCAGCAGCTTCCTGACAGGGGGCGGAAAAAACATTCAGTACTTC
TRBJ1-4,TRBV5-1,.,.,CASSLTSVNEKLFF,TGCGCCAGCAGCTTGACCAGCGTCAATGAAAAACTGTTTTTT
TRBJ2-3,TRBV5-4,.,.,CASSLGLEGTDTQYF,TGTGCCAGCAGCTTGGGTTTAGAAGGGACAGATACGCAGTATTTT
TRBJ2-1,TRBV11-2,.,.,CASSLELGHEQFF,TGTGCCAGCAGCTTAGAGCTGGGGCATGAGCAGTTCTTC
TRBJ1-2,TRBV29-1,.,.,CSVLGGVYGYTF,TGCAGCGTTCTCGGGGGGGTCTATGGCTACACCTTC
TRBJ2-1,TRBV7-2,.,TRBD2,CASSSFITSSGSVGNEQFF,TGTGCCAGCAGCTCGTTCATTACCTCTAGCGGGAGCGTTGGGAATGAGCAGTTCTTC
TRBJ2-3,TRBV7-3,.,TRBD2,CASSFGTSGGTQYF,TGTGCCAGCAGCTTTGGGACTAGCGGGGGTACGCAGTATTTT
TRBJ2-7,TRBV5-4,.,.,CASSLANEQYF,TGTGCCAGCAGCTTGGCCAACGAGCAGTACTTC
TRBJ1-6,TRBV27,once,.,CASSKTTFVVNSPLHF,TGTGCCAGCAGCAAAACTACCTTTGTAGTTAATTCACCCCTCCACTTT
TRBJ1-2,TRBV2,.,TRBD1,CASSEARTGGHGYTF,TGTGCCAGCAGTGAAGCGAGGACAGGGGGCCATGGCTACACCTTC
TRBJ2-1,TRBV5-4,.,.,CASSLGSPLGGQFF,TGTGCCAGCAGCTTGGGGAGCCCCCTCGGGGGGCAGTTCTTC
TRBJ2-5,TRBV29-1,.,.,CSVEGGWETQYF,TGCAGCGTTGAGGGCGGTTGGGAGACCCAGTACTTC
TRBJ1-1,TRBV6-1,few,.,CASRDTLNTEAFF,TGTGCCAGCAGGGACACATTGAACACTGAAGCTTTCTTT
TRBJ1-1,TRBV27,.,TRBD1,CASSYGQGALTEAFF,TGTGCCAGCAGTTACGGACAGGGGGCGCTCACTGAAGCTTTCTTT
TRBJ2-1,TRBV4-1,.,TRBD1,CASSQGTGVNSYNEQFF,TGCGCCAGCAGCCAAGGGACAGGGGTTAACTCCTACAATGAGCAGTTCTTC
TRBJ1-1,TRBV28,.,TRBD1,CASSGTVMAFF,TGTGCCAGCAGCGGGACAGTAATGGCTTTCTTT
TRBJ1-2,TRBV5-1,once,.,CASSLDVGFNYGYTF,TGCGCCAGCAGCTTGGATGTGGGATTTAACTATGGCTACACCTTC